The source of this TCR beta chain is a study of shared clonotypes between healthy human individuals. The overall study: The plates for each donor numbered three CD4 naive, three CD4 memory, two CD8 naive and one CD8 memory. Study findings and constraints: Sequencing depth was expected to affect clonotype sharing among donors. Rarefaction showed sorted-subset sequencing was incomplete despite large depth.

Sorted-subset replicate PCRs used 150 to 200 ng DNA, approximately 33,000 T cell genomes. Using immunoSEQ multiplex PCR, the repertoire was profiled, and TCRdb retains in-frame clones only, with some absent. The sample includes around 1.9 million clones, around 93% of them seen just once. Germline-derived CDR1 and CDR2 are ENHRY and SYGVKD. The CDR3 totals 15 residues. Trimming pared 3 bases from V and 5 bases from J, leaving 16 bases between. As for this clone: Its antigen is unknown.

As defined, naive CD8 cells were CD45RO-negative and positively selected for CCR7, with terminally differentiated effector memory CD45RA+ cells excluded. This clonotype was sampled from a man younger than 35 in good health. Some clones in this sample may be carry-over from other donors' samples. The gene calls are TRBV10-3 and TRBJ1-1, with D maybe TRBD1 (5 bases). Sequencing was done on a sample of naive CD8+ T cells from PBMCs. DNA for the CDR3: TGTGCCATCAGTGAATCCAGGGCCCTGGGGACTGAAGCTTTCTTT. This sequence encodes CAISESRALGTEAFF.